The 10 T cell receptor beta chains in this list originate from one sample, sequenced in a study of molecular identifiers for immune sequencing clone quantification. MiXCR was run by TCRdb on the PCR reads, yielding one entry per CDR3 protein. The sample lists 15,000 to 20,000 distinct CDR3 sequences, about a fifth occurring once. Sequenced: naive CD8+ T cells from blood, with Jurkat cell RNA spiked in. The subset denotes: FACS-sorted CD8+CD4-CCR7+CD45RA+ naive T cells. All receptors derive from a human donor in good health. Some libraries in this study had Jurkat cell RNA spiked in.

This clonotype counts as medium-sized. J is TRBJ2-7 and V is TRBV7-9; TRBD2 matches 12 bases. The CDR3 is 19 amino acids. The germline V gene has CDR1 SEHNR and CDR2 FQNEAQ (reference sequence). V dropped 10 bases and J dropped 2; count of bases not matched to a gene: 21. CDR3: CATPVSRTSGKRGAYEQYF. CDR3 sequence (DNA): TGTGCCACCCCGGTCAGTCGGACTAGCGGGAAGAGGGGCGCCTACGAGCAGTACTTC.

This clonotype was seen ten or more times. This chain joins TRBV9 and TRBJ1-2; 8 bases fit TRBD1. The CDR3 is 15 amino acids. CDR1 and CDR2 (germline): SGDLS, YYNGEE. V lost 3 bases to trimming and J lost 8 bases; unmatched junction nucleotides: 12. CDR3: CASSASGGPTGGYTF. In nucleotides, the CDR3 is TGTGCCAGCAGCGCGTCAGGGGGCCCAACTGGGGGCTACACCTTC.

This clonotype counts as medium-sized. The chain joins TRBV20-1 to TRBJ2-7; D remains unclear. This CDR3 is built from 13 residues. CDR1 is DFQATT and CDR2 is SNEGSKA in the germline V gene (reference sequence). The ends were cut back, 6 bases at V and 7 bases at J, with 19 bases in the middle. This chain's CDR3 is CSARAKASWEQYF. CDR3 DNA: TGCAGTGCAAGGGCCAAGGCGTCGTGGGAGCAGTACTTC.

This clonotype was observed at least ten times. V and J are TRBV28 and TRBJ2-2; D may be TRBD1 or TRBD2 (5 bases each). Germline CDR1 reads MDHEN; CDR2 reads SYDVKM. This CDR3 comprises 13 residues. V lost 3 bases, J lost 7 bases, and 9 bases lay in between. The CDR3 loop is CASSFREFGELFF. DNA of the CDR3: TGTGCCAGCAGTTTCAGGGAGTTCGGGGAGCTGTTTTTT. Combining the CDR3 with reference TRBV28 and TRBJ2-2 gives the whole variable domain DVKVTQSSRYLVKRTGEKVFLECVQDMDHENMFWYRQDPGLGLRLIYFSYDVKMKEKGDIPEGYSVSREKKERFSLILESASTNQTSMYLCASSFREFGELFFGEGSRLTVL.

This clonotype was counted many times. The chain links TRBV19 to TRBJ1-1; D unclear. This CDR3 is built from 13 residues. Trimming cost V 5 bases and J 2 bases, with 9 bases left between them. Per the germline V gene, CDR1 is LNHDA and CDR2 is SQIVND (reference sequence). CDR3 DNA: TGTGCCAGTAGTTTACAATCAAACACTGAAGCTTTCTTT. Encoded protein: CASSLQSNTEAFF.

The chain has TRBV25-1 and TRBJ2-7; D perhaps matches TRBD2 (6 bases). The CDR3 runs to 15 residues. V dropped 1 base and J dropped 3 bases, with 13 bases sitting between them. Germline CDR1 MGHDK, CDR2 SYGVNS. The CDR3, as DNA: TGTGCCAGCAGTGAATTCGGGGGAATGGGCTACGAGCAGTACTTC. Protein product: CASSEFGGMGYEQYF.

This clonotype was observed a handful of times. The rearrangement joins TRBV4-3 to TRBJ2-3; maybe TRBD2 (5 bases). V dropped 1 base and J dropped 1 base, with 9 bases sitting between them. Per germline, CDR1 LGHNA and CDR2 YSLEER. The CDR3 contains 15 residues. For the CDR3, the DNA is TGCGCCAGCAGCCAAGGCGACTATCGCACAGATACGCAGTATTTT. Protein product: CASSQGDYRTDTQYF.

This clonotype appeared many times. The chain combines TRBV4-3 with TRBJ2-1; TRBD2 agrees at 7 bases. The CDR3 spans 17 residues. J gave up 0 bases and V 1 base, and 6 bases lay outside the gene matches. CDR1 LGHNA and CDR2 YSLEER come from the germline V gene. CDR3 in amino acids: CASSQGARDYSYNEQFF. The CDR3, as DNA: TGCGCCAGCAGCCAAGGGGCCCGGGACTACTCCTACAATGAGCAGTTCTTC.

This clonotype occurred many times. The chain is built from TRBV25-1 and TRBJ1-5; 7 bases align to TRBD1. The CDR3 totals 13 residues. Losses at the gene ends were 6 bases for V and 8 bases for J; bases not matched to a gene: 7. Germline assignment: CDR1 MGHDK and CDR2 SYGVNS. DNA for the CDR3: TGTGCCAGCAGCTACAGGGGATCGGAGCCCCAGCATTTT. Protein product: CASSYRGSEPQHF.

This clonotype turned up a few times. The chain is built from TRBV28 and TRBJ2-2, with TRBD2 identical over 14 bases. This CDR3 comprises 20 residues. The trim removed 7 bases at V and 2 bases at J, leaving 15 bases unmatched. Germline loops: CDR1 MDHEN, CDR2 SYDVKM. Here the CDR3 DNA reads TGTGCCAGCACTCCTTGGCCGGGACTAGCGGGAGTGGCCAACACCGGGGAGCTGTTTTTT. It is translated as CASTPWPGLAGVANTGELFF. Together with reference TRBV28 and TRBJ2-2, the CDR3 gives the full variable domain: DVKVTQSSRYLVKRTGEKVFLECVQDMDHENMFWYRQDPGLGLRLIYFSYDVKMKEKGDIPEGYSVSREKKERFSLILESASTNQTSMYLCASTPWPGLAGVANTGELFFGEGSRLTVL.